The sequence of this T cell receptor (beta chain) was determined in a study of metastatic and nonmetastatic thyroid tumors. Study-level points and caveats: Significantly greater TCR beta diversity was reportedly found in malignant thyroid tumors than in benign nodules (in blood and tumor).

Thyroid surgery was performed in patients who had received no treatment beforehand. This clone came up once. The antigen is undetermined. Using MiXCR, TCRdb re-called clones from the PCR reads. The sample lists about 13,000 clones, 30% to 35% occurring once. The sample comprised tumor tissue. The sequence was collected from a male donor with papillary thyroid cancer or a benign thyroid nodule (not recorded which). Some clones in this sample may be carry-over from other donors' samples.

CDR3 sequence: CASSLRRGAATNEKLFF. For the CDR3, the DNA is TGTGCCAGTAGTCTCCGTAGGGGAGCGGCAACTAATGAAAAACTGTTTTTT. The gene calls are TRBV19 and TRBJ1-4; TRBD1 is a possible D gene (5 bases). V was trimmed by 5 bases and J by 0 bases, leaving 16 bases between them. CDR1 and CDR2 (germline): LNHDA, SQIVND (reference sequence). The CDR3 sequence is 17 residues long.